A single sample gave rise to the 7 T cell receptor beta chains below, sequenced in a study of early T cells in non-severe SARS-CoV-2 infection (dated by TCRdb to about 2021). The method was 5' RACE. Sequenced on a NextSeq 500. Using fastp trimming at Q25 and MiXCR clonotype assembly, TCRdb reanalyzed the public sequencing data and kept in-frame beta chains. Rows are unified per CDR3 protein, each entry keeping the most common DNA and genes. The sample data list 40,000 to 55,000 distinct CDR3 sequences, and approximately 6.2% of these were observed just once. Less than 25% of the sample is in the top ten clones. The sample in question was whole blood, obtained at baseline. These receptors all stem from an adult who was a healthcare worker with PCR-confirmed SARS-CoV-2 infection or an uninfected control (not recorded which).

This clonotype was detected a few times. CDR3 bases: TGTGCCAGCAGTTCCACAGGGATCTATGGCTACACCTTC. Translation: CASSSTGIYGYTF. The chain uses TRBV6-5 and TRBJ1-2; TRBD1 might be the D (6 bases). CDR3 size: 13 residues. Germline CDR1 MNHEY, CDR2 SVGAGI. Between the trimmed V and J ends, which lost 4 bases and 4 bases, there was a span of 10 bases.

This clonotype has at least ten counts. The chain recombines TRBV7-9 with TRBJ2-2; the match to TRBD2 covers 11 bases. Germline loops: CDR1 SEHNR, CDR2 FQNEAQ (reference sequence). The CDR3 covers 18 residues. After removal of 5 bases from V and 5 bases from J, the junction contained 13 bases not matched to a gene. The CDR3, as DNA: TGTGCCAGCAGCCCCCGAAGGGGGACTAGCGGAGAAACCGGGGAGCTGTTTTTT. Translating gives CASSPRRGTSGETGELFF.

This clonotype was observed a few times. The chain is built from TRBV20-1 and TRBJ2-7; the D gene is possibly TRBD2 (7 bases). Germline V gives CDR1 DFQATT, CDR2 SNEGSKA (reference sequence). Trimming cost V 6 bases and J 2 bases, with 23 bases left between them. The CDR3 runs 16 residues. In DNA, the CDR3 is TGCAGTGCCCAACAGGGAGGGTGGGCCGGTGCCTACGAGCAGTACTTC. Translated: CSAQQGGWAGAYEQYF.

V and J are TRBV6-2 or TRBV6-3 and TRBJ2-7, with no clear D. The CDR3 runs to 14 residues. V was cut by 5 bases and J by 2 bases, with 13 bases left in between. CDR1 MNHEY and CDR2 SVGEGT come from the germline V gene. The CDR3: CASSLSGTTYEQYF. For the CDR3, the DNA is TGTGCCAGCAGTCTCTCGGGCACCACCTACGAGCAGTACTTC.

CDR3 sequence reads: CASTRTGGDGYTF. DNA of the CDR3: TGTGCCAGCACCCGGACAGGGGGCGATGGCTACACCTTC. This sequence joins TRBV7-2 and TRBJ1-2; 11 bases are shared with TRBD1. This CDR3 has 13 residues. Germline-derived CDR1 and CDR2 are SGHTA and FQGNSA. With 7 bases clipped from V and 6 bases from J, the junction kept 4 bases outside the gene matches.

This rearrangement joins TRBV4-1 to TRBJ2-5; no clear D. V was pared by 3 bases and J by 3 bases, with 11 bases between. CDR1 and CDR2 from the germline V gene are MGHRA and YSYEKL. The CDR3 contains 14 residues. Here the CDR3 DNA reads TGCGCCAGCAGCCAGGGTCAGAGTGAAGAGACCCAGTACTTC. Its translation: CASSQGQSEETQYF.

In this sample, this clonotype turned up a few times. V gene TRBV5-1 combines with J gene TRBJ2-7, with 8 bases lining up with TRBD1. Germline-derived CDR1 and CDR2 are SGHRS and YFSETQ. V lost 0 bases to trimming and J lost 7 bases; unmatched junction nucleotides: 3. CDR3 size: 13 residues. The CDR3 loop reads CASSLVDREEQYF. The CDR3, as DNA: TGCGCCAGCAGCTTGGTGGACAGGGAAGAGCAGTACTTC.